This passage covers 14 T cell receptor beta chains from one sample sequenced in a study of CD4 and CD8 cells across lung adenocarcinoma regions. TCRdb re-called the PCR reads through MiXCR, storing one row per CDR3 protein. The table includes under 20,000 distinct CDR3 sequences, roughly 46% detected once. Sample: CD4+ T cells from the margin of a lung tumor. These receptors all stem from a male donor with lung adenocarcinoma. The CD4 and CD8 labels of this study may be unreliable.

V and J are TRBV6-1 and TRBJ2-4; 7 bases are shared with TRBD2. This CDR3 spans 13 amino acids. Germline V gene lookup returns CDR1 MNHNS and CDR2 SASEGT. V gave up 8 bases and J gave up 13 bases; unmatched junction bases: 14. This CDR3 is CASAGREWDMQYF. The CDR3 DNA follows: TGTGCCAGCGCAGGGCGGGAGTGGGATATGCAGTACTTC.

This clonotype turned up a few times. At one boundary the junction diverges from the germline segment, which might be a read error. The gene calls are TRBV10-2 and TRBJ2-4; TRBD1 might be the D (8 bases). The CDR3 length is 14 residues. The germline V gene encodes CDR1 WSHSY and CDR2 SAAADI. The DNA for the CDR3 is TGCGCTAGCAGGGGGCTGGGAGGGGAAGACACGCAGTACTTC. Amino acids: CASRGLGGEDTQYF.

The rearrangement uses TRBV10-3 and TRBJ2-5; 8 bases match TRBD2. The CDR3 length is 15 residues. J lost 2 bases, V lost 0 bases, and 2 bases had no gene match. The germline V gene has CDR1 ENHRY and CDR2 SYGVKD. The CDR3 protein is CAISESREVQETQYF. The DNA for the CDR3 is TGTGCCATCAGTGAGTCGCGGGAGGTTCAAGAGACCCAGTACTTC.

For this clonotype: At one boundary the junction diverges from the germline segment, which might be a read error. CDR3 region: CASSGDRVADTQYF. The DNA of the CDR3 is TGTGCCAGCAGCGGGGACAGGGTCGCAGATACGCAGTATTTC. The J gene is TRBJ2-3, the V gene TRBV27; 9 positions match TRBD1. There are 14 residues in the CDR3. The germline CDR1 and CDR2 sequences are MNHEY and SMNVEV (reference sequence).

As regards this clonotype: One junction end does not reproduce the germline sequence, and a read error may be involved. This rearrangement joins TRBV4-1 to TRBJ2-5; D call uncertain. This CDR3 spans 11 amino acids. Germline V lookup: CDR1 MGHRA, CDR2 YSYEKL. The CDR3 loop reads CGSSQPETQYF. The CDR3 DNA reads TGCGGCAGCAGCCAGCCAGAGACCCAGTACTTC.

The V gene is TRBV7-3, the J gene TRBJ2-1; D perhaps matches TRBD2 (5 bases). CDR1 is SGHTA and CDR2 is FQGTGA in the germline V gene. The CDR3 has 14 residues. The V gene lost 1 base and the J gene lost 6 bases, with 10 bases spanning the gap. CDR3: CASSLNPSSNEQFF. CDR3 sequence (DNA): TGTGCCAGCAGCTTAAACCCTAGCTCCAATGAGCAGTTCTTC.

This clonotype has at least ten counts. The chain joins TRBV3-1 to TRBJ2-1; D possibly uses TRBD1 or TRBD2 (5 bases each). V was trimmed by 0 bases and J by 8 bases, leaving 14 bases between them. CDR1 LGHDT and CDR2 YNNKEL come from the germline V gene (reference sequence). This CDR3 has 15 amino acids. The CDR3 sequence is CASSQDTVRDDEQFF. In nucleotides, the CDR3 is TGTGCCAGCAGCCAAGATACGGTTCGGGACGATGAGCAGTTCTTC.

V and J are TRBV6-1 and TRBJ2-1, with D possibly matching TRBD1 (6 bases). The germline V gene encodes CDR1 MNHNS and CDR2 SASEGT. The CDR3 totals 14 residues. The V and J ends lost 8 bases and 1 base respectively, with 12 bases between them. CDR3 sequence reads: CASLRGGSYNEQFF. The DNA of the CDR3 is TGTGCCAGCCTCAGAGGGGGATCCTACAATGAGCAGTTCTTC.

On this clonotype: Sequence at one end of the junction differs from germline and may be a read error. This chain uses TRBV6-1 with TRBJ2-4; tentative D call: TRBD2 (6 bases). Germline values: CDR1 MNHNS, CDR2 SASEGT. The CDR3 length is 15 residues. The CDR3 DNA reads as TGTGGCAGCGGGCCGGGGCAGAGTGCCAAAGACACGCAGTATTTC. Encoded protein: CGSGPGQSAKDTQYF.

This clonotype was counted many times. The CDR3 region is CASSDYRGITTYNEQFF. CDR3 bases: TGTGCCAGCAGTGATTACCGCGGGATTACCACCTACAATGAGCAGTTCTTC. The J gene is TRBJ2-1, the V gene TRBV6-1; perhaps TRBD2 as D (6 bases). V dropped 3 bases and J dropped 2 bases, with 17 bases sitting between them. Germline V gives CDR1 MNHNS, CDR2 SASEGT. This CDR3 region has 17 residues.

This clonotype occurred a few times. The gene calls are TRBV14 and TRBJ2-3; D is unclear. The CDR3 runs 16 residues. V was shortened by 0 bases and J by 1 base, with 11 bases between the two germline ends. Germline loops: CDR1 SGHDN, CDR2 FVKESK. CDR3 coding DNA: TGTGCCAGCAGCCAAGATCAGGACCGTGGCACAGATACGCAGTATTTT. Its protein is CASSQDQDRGTDTQYF.

About this clonotype: An end of the junction does not agree with germline; a read error may underlie this. This chain links TRBV6-5 with TRBJ2-3; 8 positions agree with TRBD1. Germline loops: CDR1 MNHEY, CDR2 SVGAGI. The CDR3 runs to 15 residues. The DNA for the CDR3 is TGTGCCAGCAGTTCGGGACAGGTAGCCACAAATACGCAGTATTTC. Its protein is CASSSGQVATNTQYF.

Relative to its sample, this clonotype is medium-sized (0.01 to 0.1%). The chain uses TRBV27 and TRBJ2-3; TRBD1 is a possible D gene (5 bases). Germline values: CDR1 MNHEY, CDR2 SMNVEV (reference sequence). The CDR3 has 12 amino acids. V was trimmed by 5 bases and J by 4 bases, leaving 7 bases between them. CDR3 residues: CASSPGSDTQYF. The CDR3 DNA follows: TGTGCCAGCAGTCCAGGGTCAGATACGCAGTATTTT.

This clonotype has at least ten counts. A read error is possible here, since a much larger clone lies one base away. The chain uses TRBV6-1 and TRBJ2-1, with no clear D. The CDR3 runs to 14 residues. The V gene lost 10 bases and the J gene lost 10 bases, with 23 bases spanning the gap. The germline CDR1 and CDR2 sequences are MNHNS and SASEGT. CDR3 sequence (DNA): TGTGCCACCGCACCTATGAGCGTAGCCTACGAGCAGTTCTTC. Translated: CATAPMSVAYEQFF.